A single sample is the source of the 2 T cell receptor beta chains below, sequenced in a study of T-cell reconstitution after alpha-beta-depleted transplantation in children. A library of TCRbeta sequences, prepared with unique molecular identifiers, was generated. TCRdb reprocessed the PCR reads via MiXCR and lists one record per CDR3 protein. The table lists about 92,000 distinct CDR3 sequences, approximately 12% of them singletons. The input for sequencing was PBMCs from the stem cell graft donor, taken from the stem cell graft. These receptors were taken from a human donor who donated a stem cell graft to a child with inherited bone marrow failure.

This clonotype was observed at least ten times. The chain uses TRBV4-3 and TRBJ1-2; 10 nucleotides align to TRBD1. Trimming at V came to 0 bases and at J to 4 bases, leaving 8 bases not matched to a gene. This CDR3 contains 17 residues. Germline V gene sequence: CDR1 LGHNA, CDR2 YSLEER. Here the CDR3 reads CASSQEDGTGAPYGYTF. For the CDR3, the DNA is TGCGCCAGCAGCCAAGAGGATGGGACAGGGGCGCCCTATGGCTACACCTTC.

This clonotype was seen many times. The rearrangement joins TRBV7-9 to TRBJ1-6, with D possibly TRBD1 on 6 matching bases. CDR1 is SEHNR and CDR2 is FQNEAQ in the germline V gene (reference sequence). CDR3 length: 14 residues. V shed 5 bases and J shed 3 bases, with 8 bases lying between them. The CDR3 nucleotides are TGTGCCAGCAGCCAGGACAGCTATAATTCACCCCTCCACTTT. Amino acid sequence: CASSQDSYNSPLHF. Based on the CDR3 plus reference TRBV7-9 and TRBJ1-6, the full variable domain is DTGVSQNPRHKITKRGQNVTFRCDPISEHNRLYWYRQTLGQGPEFLTYFQNEAQLEKSRLLSDRFSAERPKGSFSTLEIQRTEQGDSAMYLCASSQDSYNSPLHFGNGTRLTVT.